This passage covers 26 T cell receptor beta chains from one sample sequenced in a study of human T cells and chemical hapten exposure. Time point of the sample: pre-sensitization, week 0. Regarding treatment: therapeutic diphenylcyclopropenone sensitization with weekly scalp DPC. TCRdb processed the RACE reads anew with MiXCR; each CDR3 protein has one entry. The repertoire consists of around 350,000 distinct CDR3 sequences, with around 5% occurring once and the leading ten covering over 6.5%. Sequencing used whole blood, obtained in connection with sensitization to the hapten diphenylcyclopropenone (DPC). Every receptor here comes from a woman aged 18 to 35 with alopecia areata. Some clones in this sample may be carry-over from other donors' samples.

The table lists this clonotype with many counts. The chain joins TRBV29-1 to TRBJ1-2, with D uncertain. Germline V CDR1 and CDR2: SQVTM, ANQGSEA. V was trimmed by 6 bases and J by 2 bases, leaving 13 bases between them. The length of the CDR3 is 13 residues. CDR3 DNA: TGCAGCGTCTGGATCCCCACCAACTATGGCTACACCTTC. Translation: CSVWIPTNYGYTF.

This chain links TRBV5-1 with TRBJ1-6, with D possibly matching TRBD1 (6 bases). The CDR3 is made up of 14 amino acids. Germline-derived CDR1 and CDR2 are SGHRS and YFSETQ. Trimming shortened V by 2 bases and J by 8 bases, and 11 bases separated the two germline ends. In DNA form, the CDR3 reads TGCGCCAGCAGCTTTGGACAGAGAGATTCACCCCTCCACTTT. It encodes CASSFGQRDSPLHF. Supplemented by reference TRBV5-1 and TRBJ1-6, the full variable domain reads KAGVTQTPRYLIKTRGQQVTLSCSPISGHRSVSWYQQTPGQGLQFLFEYFSETQRNKGNFPGRFSGRQFSNSRSEMNVSTLELGDSALYLCASSFGQRDSPLHFGNGTRLTVT.

The table lists this clonotype with a few counts. The rearrangement uses TRBV6-5 and TRBJ2-2; no reliable D call. The CDR3 is 13 amino acids. Deletions cut 0 bases from V and 7 bases from J, with 6 bases between. Per the germline V gene, CDR1 is MNHEY and CDR2 is SVGAGI. Here the CDR3 reads CASSYSKGGELFF. In DNA form, the CDR3 reads TGTGCCAGCAGTTACTCGAAAGGCGGGGAGCTGTTTTTT.

This clonotype was counted a few times. This chain joins TRBV5-1 and TRBJ1-4, with D tentatively TRBD1 (6 bases). V lost 0 bases and J 10 bases, leaving 13 bases between the germline ends. The CDR3 length is 14 residues. Germline-derived CDR1 and CDR2 are SGHRS and YFSETQ. The CDR3 nucleotides read TGCGCCAGCAGCTTGGGGTCTGGGGGCGGAAAACTGTTTTTT. Amino acid sequence: CASSLGSGGGKLFF.

This clonotype was observed at least ten times. The genes are TRBV24-1 and TRBJ2-2, with TRBD2 identical over 10 bases. Germline CDR1 and CDR2: KGHDR and SFDVKD. This CDR3 has 14 amino acids. V shed 5 bases and J 6 bases; nucleotides not matched to a gene: 2. Here the CDR3 reads CATSASGGAGELFF. In nucleotides, the CDR3 is TGTGCCACCAGTGCCAGCGGGGGGGCCGGGGAGCTGTTTTTT.

In its sample, this clonotype was seen a few times. The chain employs TRBV4-2 and TRBJ1-1; D is unclear. The CDR3 has 14 amino acids. Germline V CDR1 and CDR2: LGHNA, YNFKEQ. The ends were cut back, 0 bases at V and 7 bases at J, with 12 bases in the middle. In DNA, the CDR3 is TGTGCCAGCAGCCAAGATCTGGCCTTTGGTGAAGCTTTCTTT. Protein product: CASSQDLAFGEAFF.

A few counts support this clonotype. The chain couples TRBV28 to TRBJ1-1, with a tentative D call TRBD1 (5 bases). Germline V gene lookup returns CDR1 MDHEN and CDR2 SYDVKM. This CDR3 has 16 residues. The V and J ends lost 6 bases and 1 base respectively, with 18 bases between them. The CDR3 bases are TGTGCCAGCAGAGGTCCCCAATGGGGCCAGAACACTGAAGCTTTCTTT. Its protein product is CASRGPQWGQNTEAFF.

This clonotype was seen only a few times. The chain carries TRBV18 and TRBJ1-1, with D uncertain. The CDR3 has 15 amino acids. V was trimmed by 3 bases and J by 0 bases, leaving 11 bases between them. The V gene's germline CDR1 is KGHSH and CDR2 LQKENI. CDR3 sequence: CASSPTPEMNTEAFF. CDR3 sequence (DNA): TGTGCCAGCTCACCGACCCCCGAGATGAACACTGAAGCTTTCTTT.

V gene TRBV4-1 combines with J gene TRBJ2-1, with D possibly being TRBD1 (6 bases). CDR1 is MGHRA and CDR2 is YSYEKL in the germline V gene. Trimming stripped 3 bases from V and 1 base from J, with 13 bases between. The CDR3 loop spans 16 amino acids. The CDR3 loop is CASSQIQGRSYNEQFF. The CDR3, as DNA: TGCGCCAGCAGCCAGATACAGGGAAGGTCCTACAATGAGCAGTTCTTC.

In this sample, this clonotype turned up a few times. V usage is TRBV7-9 and J usage is TRBJ2-1, with 9 bases identical to TRBD1. Germline trimming cut 5 bases from V and 10 bases from J; bases unmatched to any gene: 3. The germline CDR1 and CDR2 sequences are SEHNR and FQNEAQ (reference sequence). The CDR3 is 12 residues long. CDR3 in amino acids: CASSGTGYEQFF. As DNA, the CDR3 is TGTGCCAGCAGCGGGACAGGGTACGAGCAGTTCTTC. The whole variable domain, remainder taken from reference TRBV7-9 and TRBJ2-1, is DTGVSQNPRHKITKRGQNVTFRCDPISEHNRLYWYRQTLGQGPEFLTYFQNEAQLEKSRLLSDRFSAERPKGSFSTLEIQRTEQGDSAMYLCASSGTGYEQFFGPGTRLTVL.

This clonotype occurred many times. This chain uses TRBV12-3 or TRBV12-4 with TRBJ2-1, with 8 bases aligning to TRBD1. V dropped 6 bases and J dropped 4; count of bases not matched to a gene: 11. This CDR3 has 16 residues. The CDR3 spells CASSPRQGSPYNEQFF. The DNA of the CDR3 is TGTGCCAGCAGCCCAAGACAGGGGTCCCCGTACAATGAGCAGTTCTTC.

This clonotype was seen repeatedly, ten times or more. V usage is TRBV29-1 and J usage is TRBJ2-3; perhaps TRBD2 as D (5 bases). Trimming took off 5 bases at V and 8 bases at J, with 8 bases between the two ends. The CDR3 has 10 amino acids. Germline V lookup: CDR1 SQVTM, CDR2 ANQGSEA. The CDR3 loop is CSVIRGTQYF. CDR3 nucleotides: TGCAGCGTTATCCGGGGTACGCAGTATTTT.

This clonotype was seen many times. The chain links TRBV18 to TRBJ2-6; TRBD2 might be the D (6 bases). V lost 2 bases, J lost 4 bases, and 12 bases lay in between. This CDR3 has 16 amino acids. Germline V gene sequence: CDR1 KGHSH, CDR2 LQKENI. The CDR3 region is CASSPEAGTGANVLTF. CDR3 nucleotides: TGTGCCAGCTCACCAGAGGCGGGAACGGGGGCCAACGTCCTGACTTTC.

This clonotype came up many times. V usage is TRBV7-8 and J usage is TRBJ1-6; D gene unclear. The CDR3 extends over 11 amino acids. V lost 4 bases to trimming and J lost 15 bases, with 10 bases between them. Germline CDR1 is SGHVS and CDR2 is FQNEAQ. Written as DNA, the CDR3 is TGTGCCAGCAGCTCCAGCGTGAACCTCCACTTT. Translation: CASSSSVNLHF.

In the case of this clonotype: At one boundary the junction diverges from the germline segment, which might be a read error. The chain has TRBV6-6 and TRBJ2-3; no clear D. CDR1 is MNHNY, CDR2 SVGAGI, per germline (reference sequence). The CDR3 is 12 residues long. CDR3 amino acids: CASRTFTDTLYF. The CDR3 nucleotides are TGTGCCAGCAGGACTTTCACAGATACGCTGTATTTT.

There are a few counts of this clonotype. The genes are TRBV3-1 and TRBJ2-5; the D is unclear. V was trimmed by 3 bases and J by 2 bases, leaving 7 bases between them. Germline-derived CDR1 and CDR2 are LGHDT and YNNKEL (reference sequence). The CDR3 sequence is 13 residues long. The CDR3 DNA reads TGTGCCAGCAGCCACACGCAGCAAGAGACCCAGTACTTC. This codes for CASSHTQQETQYF.

This clonotype has a count of ten or more. The V and J genes are TRBV7-9 and TRBJ2-7, with 8 positions matching TRBD1. The CDR3 consists of 14 residues. Germline loops: CDR1 SEHNR, CDR2 FQNEAQ (reference sequence). Unmatched junction bases numbered 7, after V lost 5 bases and J lost 4 bases. The CDR3 sequence: CASSRSGQGYEQYF. The CDR3 bases are TGTGCCAGCAGCAGATCAGGACAGGGTTACGAGCAGTACTTC.

This clonotype was detected a few times. The chain joins TRBV25-1 to TRBJ1-5, with D maybe TRBD1 (5 bases). Germline CDR1 reads MGHDK; CDR2 reads SYGVNS. Between the trimmed V and J ends, which lost 5 bases and 2 bases, there was a span of 13 bases. There are 15 residues in the CDR3. The CDR3 sequence is CASSPNAGGNQPQHF. The CDR3, as DNA: TGTGCCAGCAGTCCAAACGCGGGGGGCAATCAGCCCCAGCATTTT.

This clonotype was counted at least ten times. The chain combines TRBV6-5 with TRBJ2-2, with 16 bases fitting TRBD2. Looked up from germline, CDR1 is MNHEY and CDR2 is SVGAGI. J lost 2 bases, V lost 4 bases, and 4 bases had no gene match. This CDR3 has 18 residues. In DNA, the CDR3 is TGTGCCAGCAGTTTGGGACTAGCGGGGGGGCCAAACACCGGGGAGCTGTTTTTT. It specifies CASSLGLAGGPNTGELFF.

This chain links TRBV6-2 or TRBV6-3 with TRBJ1-2; D unresolved. This CDR3 has 12 amino acids. Germline V lookup: CDR1 MNHEY, CDR2 SVGEGT. Trimming removed 0 bases at V and 5 bases at J, with 4 bases between. The CDR3 loop is CASSYSRYGYTF. The CDR3 DNA follows: TGTGCCAGCAGTTACTCGCGGTATGGCTACACCTTC.

The chain joins TRBV6-1 to TRBJ2-3; the match to TRBD2 covers 10 bases. Per the germline V gene, CDR1 is MNHNS and CDR2 is SASEGT. There are 14 residues in the CDR3. The junction had 5 bases not matched to a gene; V was cut back by 7 bases and J by 4 bases. The CDR3 bases are TGTGCCAGCAAGCTAGCGGGGGAGTCAGATACGCAGTATTTT. As protein: CASKLAGESDTQYF.

This clonotype appeared a few times. The rearrangement uses TRBV12-3 or TRBV12-4 and TRBJ2-6; 7 nucleotides line up with TRBD1. The V gene end was trimmed by 4 bases and the J gene end by 0 bases; junction bases not matched to a gene: 9. The CDR3 runs 18 residues. The CDR3 reads CASSYPSDRNSGANVLTF. The CDR3 DNA sequence: TGTGCCAGCAGTTACCCCTCGGACAGGAACTCTGGGGCCAACGTCCTGACTTTC.

This clonotype was picked up many times. V is TRBV7-6 and J is TRBJ1-2; possibly TRBD1 for D (5 bases). CDR1 and CDR2 from the germline V gene are SGHVS and FNYEAQ. There are 15 residues in the CDR3. V gave up 5 bases and J gave up 4 bases, with 17 bases separating them. The CDR3 sequence is CASSPYQGPIYGYTF. The CDR3 nucleotides read TGTGCCAGCAGCCCCTATCAGGGCCCAATCTATGGCTACACCTTC.

This clonotype was detected ten times or more. The J gene is TRBJ2-5, the V gene TRBV29-1; D might be TRBD2 (5 bases). The CDR3 totals 14 residues. Germline lookup yields CDR1 SQVTM and CDR2 ANQGSEA. V lost 5 bases to trimming and J lost 4 bases, with 17 bases between them. The CDR3 nucleotides are TGCAGCGTTTTTTGGCCGGAGGCGGGAGAGACCCAGTACTTC. Translated: CSVFWPEAGETQYF. Supplemented by reference TRBV29-1 and TRBJ2-5, the full variable domain reads SAVISQKPSRDICQRGTSLTIQCQVDSQVTMMFWYRQQPGQSLTLIATANQGSEATYESGFVIDKFPISRPNLTFSTLTVSNMSPEDSSIYLCSVFWPEAGETQYFGPGTRLLVL.

This clonotype was seen more than once but under ten times. The rearrangement joins TRBV6-2 or TRBV6-3 to TRBJ1-1; D uncertain. The CDR3 is 12 residues long. Germline V lookup: CDR1 MNHEY, CDR2 SVGEGT. V lost 8 bases and J 7 bases, leaving 14 bases between the germline ends. The CDR3 DNA is TGTGCCAGCCTTAAGCGGGTGAATGAAGCTTTCTTT. As protein: CASLKRVNEAFF.

With respect to this clonotype: One end of the junction is discordant with germline, which a read error may explain. This chain's CDR3 is CSARGVNTEAFF. In nucleotides, the CDR3 is TGCAGTGCGAGAGGAGTTAACACTGAAGCTTTCTTT. V gene TRBV20-1 combines with J gene TRBJ1-1; unclear D gene. CDR3 length: 12 amino acids. Per the germline V gene, CDR1 is DFQATT and CDR2 is SNEGSKA (reference sequence).